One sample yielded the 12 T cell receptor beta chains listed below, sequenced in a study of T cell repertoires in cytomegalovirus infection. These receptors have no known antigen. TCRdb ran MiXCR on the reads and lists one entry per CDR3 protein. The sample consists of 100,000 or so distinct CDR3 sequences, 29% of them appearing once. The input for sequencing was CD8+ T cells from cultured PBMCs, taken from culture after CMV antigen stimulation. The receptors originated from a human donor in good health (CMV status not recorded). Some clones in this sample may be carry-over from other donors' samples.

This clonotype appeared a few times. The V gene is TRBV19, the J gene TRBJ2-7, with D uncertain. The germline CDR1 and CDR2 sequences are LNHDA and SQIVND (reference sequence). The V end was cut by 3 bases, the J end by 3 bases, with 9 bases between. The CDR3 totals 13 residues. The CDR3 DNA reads TGTGCCAGTAGTATGTCGCCAGGCTACGAGCAGTACTTC. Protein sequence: CASSMSPGYEQYF.

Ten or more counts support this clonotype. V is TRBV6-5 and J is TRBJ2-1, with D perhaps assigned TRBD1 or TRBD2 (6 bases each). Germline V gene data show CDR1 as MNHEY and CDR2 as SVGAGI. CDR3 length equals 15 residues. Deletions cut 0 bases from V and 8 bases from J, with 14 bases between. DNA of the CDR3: TGTGCCAGCAGTTACTCGAGGAAGGGGGGATATGAGCAGTTCTTC. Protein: CASSYSRKGGYEQFF.

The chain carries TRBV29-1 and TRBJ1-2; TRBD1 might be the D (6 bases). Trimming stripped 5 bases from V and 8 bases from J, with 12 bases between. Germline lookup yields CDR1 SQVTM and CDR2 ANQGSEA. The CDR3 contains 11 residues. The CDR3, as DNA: TGCAGCGTTACAGGGTCCTTAGGCTACACCTTC. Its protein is CSVTGSLGYTF.

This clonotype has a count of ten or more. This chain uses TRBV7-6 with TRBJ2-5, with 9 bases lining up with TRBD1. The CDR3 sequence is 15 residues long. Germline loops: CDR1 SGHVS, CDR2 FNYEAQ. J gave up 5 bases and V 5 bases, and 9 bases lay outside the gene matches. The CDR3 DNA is TGTGCCAGCAGCCCCGGACAGGGGCGTGGGGAGACCCAGTACTTC. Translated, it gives CASSPGQGRGETQYF.

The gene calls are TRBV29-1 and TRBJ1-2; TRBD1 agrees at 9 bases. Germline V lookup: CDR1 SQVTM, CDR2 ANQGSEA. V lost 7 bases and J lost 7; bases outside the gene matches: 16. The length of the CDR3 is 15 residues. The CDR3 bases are TGCAGCGGGCTAACCCCTACAGGGGGCGCGGCTGGCTACACCTTC. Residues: CSGLTPTGGAAGYTF. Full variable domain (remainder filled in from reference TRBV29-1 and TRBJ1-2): SAVISQKPSRDICQRGTSLTIQCQVDSQVTMMFWYRQQPGQSLTLIATANQGSEATYESGFVIDKFPISRPNLTFSTLTVSNMSPEDSSIYLCSGLTPTGGAAGYTFGSGTRLTVV.

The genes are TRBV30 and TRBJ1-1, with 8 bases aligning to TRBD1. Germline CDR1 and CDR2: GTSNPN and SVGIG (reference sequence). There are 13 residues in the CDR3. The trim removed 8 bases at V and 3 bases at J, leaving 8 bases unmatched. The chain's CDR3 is CATSGGADTEAFF. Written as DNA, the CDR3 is TGTGCCACCTCAGGGGGCGCAGACACTGAAGCTTTCTTT.

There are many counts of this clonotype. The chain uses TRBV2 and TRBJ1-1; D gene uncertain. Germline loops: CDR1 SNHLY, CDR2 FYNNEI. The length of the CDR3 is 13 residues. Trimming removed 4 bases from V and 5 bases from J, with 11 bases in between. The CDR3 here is CASSVSGGTEAFF. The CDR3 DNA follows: TGTGCCAGCAGTGTTTCGGGCGGGACTGAAGCTTTCTTT.

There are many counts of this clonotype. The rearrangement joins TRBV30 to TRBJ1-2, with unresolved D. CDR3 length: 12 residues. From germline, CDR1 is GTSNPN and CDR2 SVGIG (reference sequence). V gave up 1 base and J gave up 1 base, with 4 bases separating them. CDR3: CAWSADNYGYTF. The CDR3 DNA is TGTGCCTGGAGTGCAGATAACTATGGCTACACCTTC.

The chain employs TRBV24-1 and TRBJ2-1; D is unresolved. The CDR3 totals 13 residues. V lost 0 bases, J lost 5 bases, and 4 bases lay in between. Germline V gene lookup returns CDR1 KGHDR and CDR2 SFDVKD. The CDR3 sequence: CATSDLFDNEQFF. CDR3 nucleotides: TGTGCCACCAGTGATTTGTTCGACAATGAGCAGTTCTTC.

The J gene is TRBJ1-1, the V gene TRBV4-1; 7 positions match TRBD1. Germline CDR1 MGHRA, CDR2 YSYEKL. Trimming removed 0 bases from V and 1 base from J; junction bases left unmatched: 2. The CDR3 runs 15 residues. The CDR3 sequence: CASSQEKGANTEAFF. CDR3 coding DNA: TGCGCCAGCAGCCAAGAAAAGGGGGCGAACACTGAAGCTTTCTTT.

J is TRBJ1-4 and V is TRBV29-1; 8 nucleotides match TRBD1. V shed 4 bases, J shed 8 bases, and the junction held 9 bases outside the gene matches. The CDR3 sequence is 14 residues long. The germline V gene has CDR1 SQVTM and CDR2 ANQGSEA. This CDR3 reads CSVGSRTGREKLFF. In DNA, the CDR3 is TGCAGCGTTGGGAGCCGGACAGGGCGCGAAAAACTGTTTTTT.

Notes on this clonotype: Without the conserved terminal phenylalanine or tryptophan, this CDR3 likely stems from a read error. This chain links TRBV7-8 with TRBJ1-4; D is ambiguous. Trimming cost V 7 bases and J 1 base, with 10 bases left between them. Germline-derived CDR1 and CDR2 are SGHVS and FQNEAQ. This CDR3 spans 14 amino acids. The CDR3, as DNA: TGTGCCAGCAACTCAGCAGTAACTAATGAAAAACTGTTTCTT. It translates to CASNSAVTNEKLFL.